The 25 T cell receptor beta chains below were found in one sample sequenced in a study of T cells in Graves' hyperthyroidism and ophthalmopathy. Researchers amplified the TCR beta CDR3 regions from RNA transcripts. The HTBI primer set served for first-round RT-PCR of the TCR CDR3. One entry per CDR3 protein results from TCRdb running MiXCR on the multiplex PCR reads. The table shows around 300,000 distinct CDR3 sequences, with roughly 13% occurring only once. The sample was blood. Source of these receptors: a woman in her thirties or forties with Graves' hyperthyroidism.

In its sample, this clonotype was seen a few times. The rearrangement joins TRBV28 to TRBJ2-3; 14 bases align to TRBD2. The CDR3 totals 19 residues. J gave up 1 base and V 5 bases, and 11 bases lay outside the gene matches. Germline loops: CDR1 MDHEN, CDR2 SYDVKM. This CDR3 is CASSEGGLAGVDGTDTQYF. For the CDR3, the DNA is TGTGCCAGCAGTGAAGGGGGACTAGCGGGAGTTGACGGCACAGATACGCAGTATTTT.

This clonotype was counted at least ten times. The V call is TRBV7-2, the J call TRBJ2-1, with D tentatively TRBD2 (6 bases). In germline, CDR1 is SGHTA, CDR2 FQGNSA. The CDR3 covers 11 residues. V was pared by 5 bases and J by 12 bases, with 11 bases between. The CDR3 spells CASSPGVGQFF. In DNA form, the CDR3 reads TGTGCCAGCAGCCCGGGGGTCGGGCAGTTCTTC.

This clonotype has at least ten counts. The chain employs TRBV11-1 and TRBJ2-3, with D maybe TRBD2 (6 bases). This CDR3 has 14 residues. CDR1 is SGHAT, CDR2 FQDESV, per germline (reference sequence). The V and J ends lost 4 bases and 7 bases respectively, with 15 bases between them. The CDR3 reads CASSSSMGGNTQYF. The CDR3 DNA sequence: TGTGCCAGCAGCTCATCGATGGGGGGAAATACGCAGTATTTT.

Ten or more counts support this clonotype. The V and J genes are TRBV18 and TRBJ2-1, with D hard to call. The CDR3 loop spans 15 amino acids. The ends were cut back, 3 bases at V and 1 base at J, with 10 bases in the middle. Per the germline V gene, CDR1 is KGHSH and CDR2 is LQKENI. CDR3 protein: CASSPSIESYNEQFF. CDR3 nucleotide sequence: TGTGCCAGCTCACCTAGTATAGAATCCTACAATGAGCAGTTCTTC.

This clonotype was counted ten times or more. The chain links TRBV6-1 to TRBJ1-2; TRBD1 agrees at 9 bases. V lost 6 bases, J lost 7 bases, and 9 bases stayed unmatched. The CDR3 spans 14 residues. Germline CDR1 MNHNS, CDR2 SASEGT. The CDR3 DNA follows: TGTGCCAGCAGATGGACAGGGGCCTTCTCTGGCTACACCTTC. Amino acid sequence: CASRWTGAFSGYTF.

CDR3 residues: CASNDGGGAGEKLFF. Written as DNA, the CDR3 is TGCGCCAGCAACGATGGTGGGGGCGCGGGTGAAAAACTGTTTTTT. The genes are TRBV5-1 and TRBJ1-4; D may be TRBD1 (6 bases). Germline CDR1 and CDR2: SGHRS and YFSETQ. Deletions cut 6 bases from V and 7 bases from J, with 19 bases between. This CDR3 region has 15 residues.

This clonotype has at least ten counts. The chain recombines TRBV28 with TRBJ2-7, with D maybe TRBD2 (6 bases). Trimming took off 3 bases at V and 6 bases at J, with 24 bases between the two ends. This CDR3 is 17 amino acids long. Germline assignment: CDR1 MDHEN and CDR2 SYDVKM. In nucleotides, the CDR3 is TGTGCCAGCAGTTTGGGGCGCGGGATGTCCAATACTGGCGAGCAGTACTTC. It yields the protein CASSLGRGMSNTGEQYF.

The table lists this clonotype with many counts. This rearrangement joins TRBV6-1 to TRBJ1-2, with D hard to call. The V and J ends lost 4 bases and 2 bases respectively, with 14 bases between them. Germline V lookup: CDR1 MNHNS, CDR2 SASEGT. The CDR3 loop spans 15 amino acids. CDR3 in DNA: TGTGCCAGCAGTGCTCGAGATCGGAAGAACTATGGCTACACCTTC. Translated: CASSARDRKNYGYTF.

This clonotype has a handful of counts. The V and J genes are TRBV9 and TRBJ1-5, with D possibly being TRBD1 (6 bases). Germline V gene data show CDR1 as SGDLS and CDR2 as YYNGEE. CDR3 length: 14 amino acids. V lost 2 bases, J lost 10 bases, and 16 bases lay in between. Written as DNA, the CDR3 is TGTGCCAGCAGCGTGGGGGACAAGGTGGGACCCCAGCATTTT. It is translated as CASSVGDKVGPQHF.

This clonotype was seen more than once but under ten times. This chain links TRBV29-1 with TRBJ2-2, with TRBD1 matching 9 bases. The CDR3 contains 13 residues. Germline lookup yields CDR1 SQVTM and CDR2 ANQGSEA. The trim removed 7 bases at V and 6 bases at J, leaving 6 bases unmatched. CDR3 residues: CSALRTGAGELFF. The CDR3 DNA reads TGCAGCGCCTTACGGACAGGGGCCGGGGAGCTGTTTTTT.

This clonotype appeared many times. This rearrangement joins TRBV2 to TRBJ1-5; D uncertain. Trimming removed 1 base at V and 2 bases at J, with 12 bases between. Germline CDR1 SNHLY, CDR2 FYNNEI. This CDR3 has 16 amino acids. CDR3 sequence reads: CASSEGGGIGNQPQHF. CDR3 nucleotide sequence: TGTGCCAGCAGTGAAGGTGGCGGTATAGGCAATCAGCCCCAGCATTTT.

The gene calls are TRBV6-1 and TRBJ2-7, with 8 bases aligning to TRBD2. Per germline, CDR1 MNHNS and CDR2 SASEGT. CDR3 length: 15 residues. Trimming took 1 base from V and 2 from J; bases not matched to a gene: 4. CDR3 nucleotide sequence: TGTGCCAGCAGTGAAGTGGGGACTAGTGCCTACGAGCAGTACTTC. Protein sequence: CASSEVGTSAYEQYF.

This clonotype occurred many times. The rearrangement uses TRBV30 and TRBJ2-5, with D maybe TRBD1 (5 bases). V shed 5 bases and J shed 5 bases, with 15 bases lying between them. CDR1 GTSNPN and CDR2 SVGIG come from the germline V gene (reference sequence). The CDR3 length is 13 residues. The CDR3: CAWGAQPPETQYF. CDR3 in DNA: TGTGCCTGGGGGGCCCAACCTCCTGAGACCCAGTACTTC. The full variable domain, completed using reference TRBV30 and TRBJ2-5, is SQTIHQWPATLVQPVGSPLSLECTVEGTSNPNLYWYRQAAGRGLQLLFYSVGIGQISSEVPQNLSASRPQDRQFILSSKKLLLSDSGFYLCAWGAQPPETQYFGPGTRLLVL.

This clonotype was seen ten or more times. The J gene is TRBJ2-7, the V gene TRBV6-1; tentatively, D is TRBD1 (6 bases). CDR1 is MNHNS, CDR2 SASEGT, per germline. Trimming cost V 9 bases and J 5 bases, with 17 bases left between them. The CDR3 totals 13 residues. The CDR3 DNA is TGTGCCAGTTTTCGACAGGCCTTAAACGAGCAGTACTTC. Encoded protein: CASFRQALNEQYF.

CDR3 DNA: TGTGCCAGCAGTACGCGGGACAGGCGGGGCTACACCTTC. This codes for CASSTRDRRGYTF. V is TRBV28 and J is TRBJ1-2, with 8 bases identical to TRBD1. Germline values: CDR1 MDHEN, CDR2 SYDVKM. The CDR3 length is 13 residues. V was clipped by 5 bases and J by 8 bases; unmatched bases: 7.

The chain uses TRBV10-3 and TRBJ1-5, with D possibly being TRBD1 (5 bases). Per the germline V gene, CDR1 is ENHRY and CDR2 is SYGVKD. Trimming shortened V by 10 bases and J by 6 bases, and 13 bases separated the two germline ends. The CDR3 totals 12 residues. The CDR3, as DNA: TGTGCCAGGAGTTTTAGGGGTCAGCCCCAGCATTTT. Amino acid sequence: CARSFRGQPQHF.

This clonotype was recorded at least ten times. The chain employs TRBV20-1 and TRBJ2-7, with 11 bases that match TRBD2. The CDR3 loop spans 15 amino acids. V shed 3 bases, J shed 7 bases, and the junction held 11 bases outside the gene matches. Germline V lookup: CDR1 DFQATT, CDR2 SNEGSKA (reference sequence). The DNA of the CDR3 is TGCAGTGCTAGCCCTACTAGCGGGAGTTTGGGAGAGCAGTACTTC. Protein sequence: CSASPTSGSLGEQYF.

In the case of this clonotype: This clone may be a read error of a much larger clone one base away. The genes are TRBV18 and TRBJ2-7; D is perhaps TRBD1 (6 bases). V gave up 4 bases and J gave up 3 bases, with 13 bases separating them. From germline, CDR1 is KGHSH and CDR2 LQKENI. The CDR3 runs 14 residues. The CDR3 DNA sequence: TGTGCCAGCTCACTACGCACAGGGAACTACGAGCAGTACTTC. It is translated as CASSLRTGNYEQYF.

The rearrangement links TRBV2 to TRBJ2-5, with D hard to call. CDR3 length: 14 residues. The V gene lost 7 bases and the J gene lost 3 bases, with 15 bases spanning the gap. Germline V gene sequence: CDR1 SNHLY, CDR2 FYNNEI. Here the CDR3 reads CASKHGVEEETQYF. CDR3 bases: TGTGCCAGCAAACACGGCGTTGAGGAAGAGACCCAGTACTTC.

Many counts were recorded for this clonotype. The gene calls are TRBV7-9 and TRBJ1-1; tentative D call: TRBD1 (5 bases). Looked up from germline, CDR1 is SEHNR and CDR2 is FQNEAQ (reference sequence). Trimming cost V 4 bases and J 3 bases, with 15 bases left between them. The CDR3 is 15 amino acids. This CDR3 is CASSSSGEGHTEAFF. In DNA form, the CDR3 reads TGTGCCAGCAGCTCTTCCGGAGAGGGGCACACTGAAGCTTTCTTT.

This clonotype was seen ten or more times. The chain combines TRBV2 with TRBJ1-5; TRBD1 is a possible D gene (6 bases). Germline assignment: CDR1 SNHLY and CDR2 FYNNEI. Trimming shortened V by 4 bases and J by 2 bases, and 21 bases separated the two germline ends. The CDR3 has 18 amino acids. CDR3 bases: TGTGCCAGCAGTGCTAGACTTTTTGGGACACGAGGCAATCAGCCCCAGCATTTT. It codes for CASSARLFGTRGNQPQHF.

This clonotype has more than one count but fewer than ten. This chain links TRBV14 with TRBJ1-4; D unclear. V dropped 6 bases and J dropped 1 base, with 12 bases sitting between them. CDR1 and CDR2 from the germline V gene are SGHDN and FVKESK. The CDR3 sequence is 15 residues long. CDR3 sequence (DNA): TGTGCCAGCAGTAAAGAGCTGGGAACTAATGAAAAACTGTTTTTT. Protein sequence: CASSKELGTNEKLFF.

This rearrangement joins TRBV27 to TRBJ1-6; D remains unclear. The CDR3 runs 15 residues. V was pared by 6 bases and J by 6 bases, with 15 bases between. In germline, CDR1 is MNHEY, CDR2 SMNVEV (reference sequence). The CDR3 DNA is TGTGCCAGCAGGCCGGGAGGATTCTCTAATTCACCCCTCCACTTT. Translation gives CASRPGGFSNSPLHF.

The chain is built from TRBV9 and TRBJ1-2; D unresolved. The CDR3 spans 15 residues. The V gene lost 1 base and the J gene lost 6 bases, with 16 bases spanning the gap. Germline assignment: CDR1 SGDLS and CDR2 YYNGEE. The CDR3 is CASSVNPGALDGYTF. The CDR3 DNA sequence: TGTGCCAGCAGCGTAAACCCGGGAGCCTTAGATGGCTACACCTTC.

This clonotype showed up many times. The chain joins TRBV24-1 to TRBJ2-7; 7 bases line up with TRBD1. The CDR3 has 14 residues. With 2 bases clipped from V and 5 bases from J, the junction kept 5 bases outside the gene matches. Germline V lookup: CDR1 KGHDR, CDR2 SFDVKD. CDR3 nucleotide sequence: TGTGCCACCAGTGATTCCGACAGGGTGAACGAGCAGTACTTC. Encoded protein: CATSDSDRVNEQYF.